This paragraph reports one T cell receptor (beta chain). The sample is drawn from a study of blood T cell repertoires in COVID-19. The table came from immunoSEQ multiplex PCR; TCRdb's copy has only in-frame clones and leaves some out. The profile shows some 300,000 clones, around 91% of them singletons. Participant ages covered about 18 to 100 years across 24 US areas. Cohort allocation depended upon clinical history that participants reported. Germline V gene lookup returns CDR1 MNHEY and CDR2 SVGAGI. The V gene lost 7 bases and the J gene lost 1 base, with 7 bases spanning the gap. The CDR3 totals 12 residues.

The J gene is TRBJ1-1, the V gene TRBV6-5; D unresolved. Sequencing used PBMCs or T cells enriched from blood (not recorded which). The clonotype originates from a woman younger than 30 with acute COVID-19. CDR3 loop: CASIARNTEAFF. The CDR3 DNA reads as TGTGCCAGCATTGCCAGGAACACTGAAGCTTTCTTT.